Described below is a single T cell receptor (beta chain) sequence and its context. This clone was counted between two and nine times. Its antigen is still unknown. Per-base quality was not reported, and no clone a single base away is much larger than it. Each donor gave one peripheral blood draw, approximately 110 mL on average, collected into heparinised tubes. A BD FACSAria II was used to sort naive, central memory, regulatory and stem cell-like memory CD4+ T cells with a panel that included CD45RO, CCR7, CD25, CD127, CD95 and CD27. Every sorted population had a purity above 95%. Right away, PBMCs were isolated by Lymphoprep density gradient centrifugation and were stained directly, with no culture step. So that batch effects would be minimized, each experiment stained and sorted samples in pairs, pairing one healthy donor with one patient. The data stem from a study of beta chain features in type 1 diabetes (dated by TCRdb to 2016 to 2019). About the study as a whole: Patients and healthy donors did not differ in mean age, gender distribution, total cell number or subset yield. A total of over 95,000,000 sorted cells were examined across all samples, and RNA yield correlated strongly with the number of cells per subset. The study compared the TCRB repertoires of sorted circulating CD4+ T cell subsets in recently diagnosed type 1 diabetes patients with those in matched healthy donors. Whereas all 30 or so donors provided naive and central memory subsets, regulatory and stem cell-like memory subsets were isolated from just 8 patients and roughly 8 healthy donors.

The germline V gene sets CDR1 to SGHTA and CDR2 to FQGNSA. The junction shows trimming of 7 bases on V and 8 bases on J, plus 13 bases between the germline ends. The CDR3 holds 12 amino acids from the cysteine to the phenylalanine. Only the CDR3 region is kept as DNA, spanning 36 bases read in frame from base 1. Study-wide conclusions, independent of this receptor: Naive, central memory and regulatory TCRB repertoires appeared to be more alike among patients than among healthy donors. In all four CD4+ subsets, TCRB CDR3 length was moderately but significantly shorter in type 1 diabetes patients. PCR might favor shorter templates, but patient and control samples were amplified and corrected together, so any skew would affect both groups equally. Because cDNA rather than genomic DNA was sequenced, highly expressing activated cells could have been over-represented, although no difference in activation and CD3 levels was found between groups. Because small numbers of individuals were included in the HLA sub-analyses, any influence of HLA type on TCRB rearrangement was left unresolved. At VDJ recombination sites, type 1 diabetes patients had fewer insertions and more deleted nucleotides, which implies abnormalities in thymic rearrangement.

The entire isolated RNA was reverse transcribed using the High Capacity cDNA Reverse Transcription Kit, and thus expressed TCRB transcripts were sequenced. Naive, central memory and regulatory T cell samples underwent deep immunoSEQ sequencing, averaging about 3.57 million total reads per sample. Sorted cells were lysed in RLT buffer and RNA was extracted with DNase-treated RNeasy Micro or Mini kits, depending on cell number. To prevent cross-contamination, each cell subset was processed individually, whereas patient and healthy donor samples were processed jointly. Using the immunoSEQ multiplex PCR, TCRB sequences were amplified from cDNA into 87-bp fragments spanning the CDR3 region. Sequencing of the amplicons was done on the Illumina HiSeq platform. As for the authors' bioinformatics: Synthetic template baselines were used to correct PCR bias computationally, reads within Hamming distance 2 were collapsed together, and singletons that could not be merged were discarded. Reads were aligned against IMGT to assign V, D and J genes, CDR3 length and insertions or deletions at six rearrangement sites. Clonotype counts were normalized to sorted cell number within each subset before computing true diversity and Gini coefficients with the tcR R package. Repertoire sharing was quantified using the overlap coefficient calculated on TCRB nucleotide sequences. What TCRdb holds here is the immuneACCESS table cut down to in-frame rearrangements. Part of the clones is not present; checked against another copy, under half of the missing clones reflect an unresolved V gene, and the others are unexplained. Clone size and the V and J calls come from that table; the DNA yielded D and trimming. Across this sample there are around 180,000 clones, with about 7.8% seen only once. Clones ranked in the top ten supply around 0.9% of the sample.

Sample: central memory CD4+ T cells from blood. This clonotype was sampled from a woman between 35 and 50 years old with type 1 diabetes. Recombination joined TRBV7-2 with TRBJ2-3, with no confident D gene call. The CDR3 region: CASKTSGPTQYF. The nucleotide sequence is TGTGCCAGCAAGACTTCGGGTCCTACGCAGTATTTT.